One T cell receptor beta chain is described in this entry. Original analysis: Cell counts per sample came from amplifying reference gene primers. Clones were sequenced by immunoSEQ multiplex PCR, and TCRdb holds only the in-frame ones, with some missing. V and J calls and clone size are as listed in that table; D and trimming were resolved from the DNA. The profile shows over 200,000 clones, roughly 90% of them singletons. CDR1 and CDR2 (germline): SEHNR, FQNEAQ (reference sequence). Trimming removed 1 base at V and 0 bases at J, with 12 bases between. The CDR3 has 17 residues. This specimen comes from a study of blood T cell repertoires in COVID-19. Study in general: Sources were T cells, B-cell-depleted T cells, or PBMCs; the material itself was cDNA or gDNA.

Grouping used clinical history reported by participants in a survey and questionnaire. Before they entered the study, exposed participants had met a COVID-19 case within 2 weeks. The chain combines TRBV7-9 with TRBJ1-4; D possibly corresponds to TRBD1 (5 bases). The sequenced sample consisted of PBMCs or T cells enriched from blood (not recorded which). The sequence derives from a man aged 25 to 40 who had been exposed to COVID-19. The CDR3 bases are TGTGCCAGCAGCTTAGGTAACAGGAATCCAACTAATGAAAAACTGTTTTTT. Translation: CASSLGNRNPTNEKLFF. Full variable domain (missing parts from reference TRBV7-9 and TRBJ1-4): DTGVSQNPRHKITKRGQNVTFRCDPISEHNRLYWYRQTLGQGPEFLTYFQNEAQLEKSRLLSDRFSAERPKGSFSTLEIQRTEQGDSAMYLCASSLGNRNPTNEKLFFGSGTQLSVL.